This T cell receptor beta chain comes out of a study of cytomegalovirus exposure and HLA in healthy donors. The CDR3 has 16 residues. Trimming removed 2 bases at V and 2 bases at J, with 16 bases between. CDR1 is MNHNY and CDR2 is SVGAGI in the germline V gene (reference sequence). Findings and limits, study-wide: After further analysis at a later stage, 16,951 TCR beta sequences were associated with HLA alleles at 0.05 false discovery rate.

The PCR contained 60 Vbeta and 13 Jbeta primers. Profiled with immunoSEQ multiplex PCR; TCRdb holds only in-frame clones, not every one. The table lists roughly 120,000 clones, around 70% of them singletons. This clone was counted a few times. Its antigen is unidentified. This clonotype was sampled from a woman aged 40 to 50 in good health and CMV-seropositive. This chain connects TRBV6-6 to TRBJ2-7, with D perhaps TRBD1 (5 bases). The sequencing sample was made of PBMCs. CDR3: CASSYKSLQAPYEQYF. DNA for the CDR3: TGTGCCAGCAGTTACAAGTCGTTACAGGCTCCCTACGAGCAGTACTTC.